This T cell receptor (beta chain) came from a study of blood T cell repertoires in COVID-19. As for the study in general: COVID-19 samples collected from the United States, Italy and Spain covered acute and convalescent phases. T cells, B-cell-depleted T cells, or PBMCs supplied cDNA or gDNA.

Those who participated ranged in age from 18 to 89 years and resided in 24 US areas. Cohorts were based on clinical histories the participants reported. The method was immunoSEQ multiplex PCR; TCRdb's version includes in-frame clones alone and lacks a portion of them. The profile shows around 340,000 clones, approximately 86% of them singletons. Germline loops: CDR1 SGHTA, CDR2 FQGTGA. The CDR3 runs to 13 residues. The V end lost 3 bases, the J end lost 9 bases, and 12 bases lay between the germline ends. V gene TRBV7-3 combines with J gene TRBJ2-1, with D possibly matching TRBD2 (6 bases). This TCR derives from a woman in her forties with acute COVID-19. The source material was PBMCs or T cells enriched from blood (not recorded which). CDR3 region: CASSLMAGTEQFF. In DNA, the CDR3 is TGTGCCAGCAGCTTGATGGCGGGGACTGAGCAGTTCTTC.